This TCR beta chain derives from a study of post-analysis software for immune sequencing data. Study details: Relapsing-remitting, secondary progressive and progressive-relapsing multiple sclerosis courses were included. Overall study findings and caveats: Same-batch samples co-clustered strongly by F measure. In patients, TRBV5-6, TRBV5-1 and TRBV20-1 belonged to five or six TRBV segments found more frequently than in controls. Multiple sclerosis was associated with a significant reduction in normalized Chao1 diversity relative to controls.

Comment on this clonotype: Its cognate antigen is unknown. Just one base apart from a much larger clone, this may be a read error.

The CDR3 has 16 residues. Germline V gives CDR1 ENHRY, CDR2 SYGVKD. The authors incorporated unique molecular identifiers into the TCR beta cDNA libraries. TCRdb called the PCR reads again in MiXCR, with one record for every CDR3 protein. This sample has more than 500,000 distinct CDR3 sequences; about a third occur once, and the top ten carry roughly 6%. The sample taken for sequencing was blood. This TCR derives from a girl younger than 18 with multiple sclerosis. The chain combines TRBV10-3 with TRBJ2-1, with 8 bases lining up with TRBD1. Here the CDR3 reads CAISGSGQDSYNEQLF. CDR3 DNA: TGTGCCATCAGCGGTTCGGGACAGGACTCCTACAATGAGCAGCTCTTC.